The 10 T cell receptor beta chains reported below all come from one sample, sequenced in a study of human T cells and chemical hapten exposure. Documented time point: patch test 2, 6 weeks after DPC sensitization. Specified treatment: therapeutic diphenylcyclopropenone sensitization with weekly scalp DPC. TCRdb re-derived calls from the RACE reads in MiXCR, one entry per CDR3 protein. The sample lists around 80,000 distinct CDR3 sequences; approximately 6.6% were seen once. This specimen was whole blood, taken in connection with sensitization to the hapten diphenylcyclopropenone (DPC). The receptors here all came from a woman aged 30 to 39 with alopecia areata. Some clones in this sample may be carry-over from other donors' samples.

This clonotype came up a few times. The J gene is TRBJ1-6, the V gene TRBV12-3 or TRBV12-4; 10 nucleotides agree with TRBD1. The CDR3 is 15 amino acids. V trimming: 6 bases; J trimming: 2 bases; junction bases outside the gene matches: 1. The DNA of the CDR3 is TGTGCCAGCAGGGGACAGGGGACCTATAATTCACCCCTCCACTTT. Residues: CASRGQGTYNSPLHF.

In regard to this clonotype: Because the CDR3 is missing its conserved closing phenylalanine or tryptophan, this is likely a read error. The chain is built from TRBV5-1 and TRBJ1-1; TRBD1 agrees at 8 bases. V was clipped by 4 bases and J by 2 bases; unmatched bases: 7. The CDR3 consists of 15 residues. Germline CDR1 SGHRS, CDR2 YFSETQ. This CDR3 is CASSPRTGYNTEAFS. CDR3 DNA: TGCGCCAGCAGCCCAAGGACAGGGTATAACACTGAAGCTTTCTCT.

This clonotype was recorded a few times. V gene TRBV29-1 combines with J gene TRBJ2-1; the match to TRBD2 covers 11 bases. The CDR3 spans 13 residues. Germline values: CDR1 SQVTM, CDR2 ANQGSEA. With 5 bases clipped from V and 5 bases from J, the junction kept 2 bases outside the gene matches. The CDR3 coding sequence is TGCAGCGTTAAGACTAGCGGGGACAATGAGCAGTTCTTC. Translating it yields CSVKTSGDNEQFF.

This clonotype was detected ten times or more. This chain connects TRBV29-1 to TRBJ2-2; D remains unclear. CDR3 length equals 13 residues. V was trimmed by 4 bases and J by 0 bases, leaving 6 bases between them. Germline V gene data show CDR1 as SQVTM and CDR2 as ANQGSEA. The DNA for the CDR3 is TGCAGCGTTGGCAGGACGAACACCGGGGAGCTGTTTTTT. The encoded protein is CSVGRTNTGELFF.

At least ten counts were recorded for this clonotype. The chain is built from TRBV18 and TRBJ1-1; unclear D gene. The CDR3 has 14 amino acids. The V and J ends lost 1 base and 3 bases respectively, with 9 bases between them. Germline V CDR1 and CDR2: KGHSH, LQKENI. CDR3 loop: CASSPQQRDTEAFF. The CDR3 DNA reads as TGTGCCAGCTCACCACAACAGCGAGACACTGAAGCTTTCTTT.

This clonotype was detected a few times. The V call is TRBV30, the J call TRBJ2-7; the match to TRBD1 covers 8 bases. The germline gives CDR1 GTSNPN, CDR2 SVGIG (reference sequence). The CDR3 covers 14 residues. After removal of 3 bases from V and 3 bases from J, the junction contained 7 bases not matched to a gene. CDR3 loop: CAWRSQGGSYEQYF. In nucleotides, the CDR3 is TGTGCCTGGAGGTCACAGGGGGGAAGCTACGAGCAGTACTTC.

This clonotype was recorded many times. This chain links TRBV2 with TRBJ1-2; 7 bases are shared with TRBD1. Germline CDR1 and CDR2: SNHLY and FYNNEI. The V and J ends lost 5 bases and 2 bases, in that order; junction bases with no gene match: 2. CDR3 length equals 13 residues. Written as DNA, the CDR3 is TGTGCCAGCAGTTTGGACAGGAACTATGGCTACACCTTC. It codes for CASSLDRNYGYTF.

This clonotype occurred a few times. The chain couples TRBV10-3 to TRBJ1-2; the D is unclear. CDR3 length equals 16 residues. The germline V and J ends were trimmed by 0 bases and 2 bases, with 13 bases remaining between them. CDR1 is ENHRY, CDR2 SYGVKD, per germline. Here the CDR3 reads CAISESSWEKNYGYTF. CDR3 bases: TGTGCCATCAGTGAGTCCTCGTGGGAGAAGAACTATGGCTACACCTTC.

The chain links TRBV29-1 to TRBJ1-5; 7 bases fit TRBD1. This CDR3 is built from 13 residues. The germline V gene has CDR1 SQVTM and CDR2 ANQGSEA. With V trimmed by 5 bases and J by 3 bases, 4 bases remained unmatched. In DNA form, the CDR3 reads TGCAGCGTTTCGACAGGGCCCAATCAGCCCCAGCATTTT. It yields the protein CSVSTGPNQPQHF.

This clonotype came up many times. The chain is built from TRBV20-1 and TRBJ1-5; TRBD1 agrees at 9 bases. The germline V gene has CDR1 DFQATT and CDR2 SNEGSKA (reference sequence). The V segment lost 3 bases and the J segment 6 bases; nucleotides outside the gene matches: 12. This CDR3 has 16 residues. CDR3 bases: TGCAGTGCTAGTGGAAGTACAGGGACAGGGATTCAGCCCCAGCATTTT. Translating gives CSASGSTGTGIQPQHF.